The 3 T cell receptor beta chains below come from one sample, sequenced in a study of read filtering for tumor transcriptome and immune sequencing. The library was built from about 400 ng RNA with molecular barcoded adaptors for alpha/delta and beta/gamma chains. One entry per CDR3 protein, called by TCRdb with MiXCR from the reads. In the table there are around 29,000 distinct CDR3 sequences, around an eighth of which are singletons. Sequenced: a population of CD138-negative cells sorted from bone marrow. These receptors originate from a donor at least 40 years old with multiple myeloma.

The chain combines TRBV4-3 with TRBJ2-1; 11 bases are a match to TRBD2. Losses at the gene ends were 5 bases for V and 4 bases for J; bases not matched to a gene: 7. The CDR3 contains 16 residues. The germline CDR1 and CDR2 sequences are LGHNA and YSLEER. This CDR3 is CASSYAGLAGYNEQFF. CDR3 DNA: TGCGCCAGCAGCTATGCAGGACTAGCGGGTTACAATGAGCAGTTCTTC.

Ten or more counts support this clonotype. The J gene is TRBJ2-1, the V gene TRBV6-1; D unclear. CDR1 and CDR2 from the germline V gene are MNHNS and SASEGT. The CDR3 sequence is 15 residues long. V shed 8 bases and J shed 0 bases, with 14 bases lying between them. The CDR3 sequence is CASCAEGYSYNEQFF. The DNA of the CDR3 is TGTGCCAGCTGTGCGGAAGGATACTCCTACAATGAGCAGTTCTTC.

This clonotype was recorded at least ten times. The rearrangement uses TRBV12-3 or TRBV12-4 and TRBJ2-5; unclear D gene. Deletions cut 6 bases from V and 4 bases from J, with 15 bases between. This CDR3 is built from 14 residues. CDR3 DNA sequence: TGTGCCAGCAGCCAAGGAGTTTATGGAGAGACCCAGTACTTC. Amino acids: CASSQGVYGETQYF.